These T cell receptor beta chains were read from a single sample in a study of T cells after yellow fever vaccination. TCRdb itself ran the 5' RACE reads through MiXCR, one entry per CDR3 protein. The sample contains some 300,000 distinct CDR3 sequences, approximately 10% of which appear only once. This specimen consisted of CD4+ T cells sorted from PBMCs, obtained 5 days after the yellow fever booster vaccination. Receptors were obtained from a man aged 18 to 30 who received the YFV17D yellow fever vaccine. Both conserved end residues are part of each CDR3. D genes are given only for firm matches. Part of the rows lack a size; the others show once, few, many or a class for expanded clones.

abundance: few; len: 17; v_gene: TRBV3-1; j_gene: TRBJ1-6; d_gene: .; CDR3nt: TGTGCCAGCAGCCAAGGTATGACCGGGTCCTATAATTCACCCCTCCACTTT; CDR3aa: CASSQGMTGSYNSPLHF
abundance: few; len: 18; v_gene: TRBV11-2; j_gene: TRBJ2-5; d_gene: TRBD2; CDR3nt: TGTGCCAGCAGCCAACAAAGCCCTCTAGCGGGGGGGATCGAGACCCAGTACTTC; CDR3aa: CASSQQSPLAGGIETQYF
abundance: many; len: 12; v_gene: TRBV19; j_gene: TRBJ1-1; d_gene: TRBD1; CDR3nt: TGTGCCAGTAGTATCGCAAGACAGGGGGCTTTCTTT; CDR3aa: CASSIARQGAFF
abundance: few; len: 15; v_gene: TRBV5-1; j_gene: TRBJ2-3; d_gene: .; CDR3nt: TGCGCCAGCAGCTTCATGGGACCTGGGACAGATACGCAGTATTTT; CDR3aa: CASSFMGPGTDTQYF
abundance: .; len: 17; v_gene: TRBV12-5; j_gene: TRBJ1-3; d_gene: .; CDR3nt: TGTGCTAGTGGTTTGGGAGAAACAGCGATCTCTGGAAACACCATATATTTT; CDR3aa: CASGLGETAISGNTIYF
abundance: few; len: 12; v_gene: TRBV20-1; j_gene: TRBJ2-1; d_gene: .; CDR3nt: TGCAGTGCCCGGAGGGGTTACAATGAGCAGTTCTTC; CDR3aa: CSARRGYNEQFF
abundance: .; len: 15; v_gene: TRBV7-2; j_gene: TRBJ2-5; d_gene: .; CDR3nt: TGTGCCAGCAGCTTAGTAGGAATAGACGGGGAGACCCAGTACTTC; CDR3aa: CASSLVGIDGETQYF
abundance: .; len: 15; v_gene: TRBV7-8; j_gene: TRBJ2-3; d_gene: .; CDR3nt: TGTGCCAGCAGCCGACAGGCCCTTGGCACAGATACGCAGTATTTT; CDR3aa: CASSRQALGTDTQYF
abundance: few; len: 13; v_gene: TRBV29-1; j_gene: TRBJ1-2; d_gene: .; CDR3nt: TGCAGCGTTGAAGCCCAGGGTCTCTCTGGCTACACCTTC; CDR3aa: CSVEAQGLSGYTF
abundance: few; len: 15; v_gene: TRBV20-1; j_gene: TRBJ2-7; d_gene: .; CDR3nt: TGCAGTGCTAGAGATTCAAGGGGTATAGGCTACGAGCAGTACTTC; CDR3aa: CSARDSRGIGYEQYF
abundance: few; len: 14; v_gene: TRBV7-2; j_gene: TRBJ1-6; d_gene: .; CDR3nt: TGTGCCAGCAGCTCCAGATTACGGAATTCACCCCTCCACTTT; CDR3aa: CASSSRLRNSPLHF
abundance: many; len: 13; v_gene: TRBV4-2; j_gene: TRBJ2-1; d_gene: .; CDR3nt: TGTGCCAGCAGCCAAGAGGATTACAATGAGCAGTTCTTC; CDR3aa: CASSQEDYNEQFF
abundance: few; len: 13; v_gene: TRBV20-1; j_gene: TRBJ1-3; d_gene: .; CDR3nt: TGCAGTGCCTGGGGGAGCTCTGGAAACACCATATATTTT; CDR3aa: CSAWGSSGNTIYF
abundance: many; len: 13; v_gene: TRBV5-1; j_gene: TRBJ1-1; d_gene: .; CDR3nt: TGCGCCAGCAGCTTACAGGACGACACTGAAGCTTTCTTT; CDR3aa: CASSLQDDTEAFF
abundance: many; len: 13; v_gene: TRBV12-3/TRBV12-4; j_gene: TRBJ2-7; d_gene: .; CDR3nt: TGTGCCAGCAGTTTCCTAGGCAACTACGAGCAGTACTTC; CDR3aa: CASSFLGNYEQYF
abundance: many; len: 16; v_gene: TRBV7-2; j_gene: TRBJ2-7; d_gene: .; CDR3nt: TGTGCCAGCAGCTCAGACCAGGGTTGGGTAACCTACGAGCAGTACTTC; CDR3aa: CASSSDQGWVTYEQYF
abundance: .; len: 11; v_gene: TRBV30; j_gene: TRBJ1-2; d_gene: .; CDR3nt: TGTGCCTGGGGACGGGACTATGGCTACACCTTC; CDR3aa: CAWGRDYGYTF
abundance: .; len: 15; v_gene: TRBV5-1; j_gene: TRBJ1-5; d_gene: .; CDR3nt: TGCGCCAGCAGCTGGGGACGGGGGGTGGATCAGCCCCAGCATTTT; CDR3aa: CASSWGRGVDQPQHF
abundance: many; len: 14; v_gene: TRBV7-2; j_gene: TRBJ2-3; d_gene: .; CDR3nt: TGTGCCAGCAGCTTAGCGCGGGCCACAGATACGCAGTATTTT; CDR3aa: CASSLARATDTQYF
abundance: .; len: 13; v_gene: TRBV12-3/TRBV12-4; j_gene: TRBJ2-1; d_gene: .; CDR3nt: TGTGCCAGCAGTTTGGGGGGCTGGGATGAGCAGTTCTTC; CDR3aa: CASSLGGWDEQFF
abundance: few; len: 13; v_gene: TRBV6-2/TRBV6-3; j_gene: TRBJ2-3; d_gene: TRBD2; CDR3nt: TGTGCCAGCAGTGACTTAATAGCGGGGGCGCAGTATTTT; CDR3aa: CASSDLIAGAQYF
abundance: .; len: 14; v_gene: TRBV28; j_gene: TRBJ1-4; d_gene: TRBD1; CDR3nt: TGTGCCAGCAGTTTATCCGGGACAGAGGGAAAACTGTTTTTT; CDR3aa: CASSLSGTEGKLFF
abundance: few; len: 18; v_gene: TRBV7-9; j_gene: TRBJ2-5; d_gene: .; CDR3nt: TGTGCCAGCAGCTTAGCCCCGGGACGAAAAAAGGAAGAAGAGACCCAGTACTTC; CDR3aa: CASSLAPGRKKEEETQYF
abundance: few; len: 12; v_gene: TRBV6-5; j_gene: TRBJ1-1; d_gene: .; CDR3nt: TGTGCCGCAGTAGGGTCGAACACTGAAGCTTTCTTT; CDR3aa: CAAVGSNTEAFF
abundance: many; len: 14; v_gene: TRBV27; j_gene: TRBJ1-1; d_gene: .; CDR3nt: TGTGCCAGCAGTTCGCCCTACGTGAACACTGAAGCTTTCTTT; CDR3aa: CASSSPYVNTEAFF
abundance: .; len: 16; v_gene: TRBV27; j_gene: TRBJ1-2; d_gene: .; CDR3nt: TGTGCCAGCAGTTTGGGTCCGGCTTTGTCATACTATGGCTACACCTTC; CDR3aa: CASSLGPALSYYGYTF
abundance: .; len: 13; v_gene: TRBV11-1; j_gene: TRBJ2-1; d_gene: .; CDR3nt: TGTGCCAGCAGCTTCGACTCAACTGGCGAGCAGTTCTTC; CDR3aa: CASSFDSTGEQFF
abundance: many; len: 12; v_gene: TRBV20-1; j_gene: TRBJ1-2; d_gene: .; CDR3nt: TGCAGTGCTAGATGGGCCGGGGTTGGCTACACCTTC; CDR3aa: CSARWAGVGYTF
abundance: .; len: 14; v_gene: TRBV6-5; j_gene: TRBJ2-3; d_gene: .; CDR3nt: TGTGCCAGCAGTTACAGGGTGAGCACAGATACGCAGTATTTT; CDR3aa: CASSYRVSTDTQYF
abundance: few; len: 12; v_gene: TRBV2; j_gene: TRBJ2-2; d_gene: .; CDR3nt: TGTGCCAGCAAAACTAGCACCGGGGAGCTGTTTTTT; CDR3aa: CASKTSTGELFF
abundance: few; len: 16; v_gene: TRBV6-5; j_gene: TRBJ1-2; d_gene: .; CDR3nt: TGTGCCAGCAGTTACGGCCCTGGGGGGCGCCAGGGTGGCTACACCTTC; CDR3aa: CASSYGPGGRQGGYTF
abundance: .; len: 13; v_gene: TRBV5-5; j_gene: TRBJ2-5; d_gene: TRBD2; CDR3nt: TGTGCCAGCACCAGAGGTGGGGAGGGGACCCAGTACTTC; CDR3aa: CASTRGGEGTQYF
abundance: many; len: 14; v_gene: TRBV5-1; j_gene: TRBJ2-6; d_gene: .; CDR3nt: TGCGCCAGCAGCTTGGAGTCTGGGGCCAACGTCCTGACTTTC; CDR3aa: CASSLESGANVLTF
abundance: many; len: 16; v_gene: TRBV5-1; j_gene: TRBJ1-6; d_gene: .; CDR3nt: TGCGCCAGCAGCTTGGCCTCGGGGGGCTCCCTCTCGACCCTCCACTTT; CDR3aa: CASSLASGGSLSTLHF
abundance: .; len: 15; v_gene: TRBV28; j_gene: TRBJ1-2; d_gene: .; CDR3nt: TGTGCCAGCAGTTTATTGGAGGGGTCCCTGCGCGGCTACACCTTC; CDR3aa: CASSLLEGSLRGYTF
abundance: few; len: 15; v_gene: TRBV27; j_gene: TRBJ2-5; d_gene: TRBD2; CDR3nt: TGTGCCAGCAGACCACAGCGGGGGGGGCAAGAGACCCAGTACTTC; CDR3aa: CASRPQRGGQETQYF
abundance: few; len: 13; v_gene: TRBV27; j_gene: TRBJ1-6; d_gene: .; CDR3nt: TGTGCCAGCAAACAGGGTGAAAATTCACCCCTCCACTTT; CDR3aa: CASKQGENSPLHF
abundance: .; len: 13; v_gene: TRBV9; j_gene: TRBJ2-5; d_gene: .; CDR3nt: TGTGCCAGCAGCGGGTCAGCCCAAGAGACCCAGTACTTC; CDR3aa: CASSGSAQETQYF
abundance: many; len: 15; v_gene: TRBV3-1; j_gene: TRBJ1-1; d_gene: .; CDR3nt: TGTGCCAGCAGCCAAGGATCGCAGGGAGGCACTGAAGCTTTCTTT; CDR3aa: CASSQGSQGGTEAFF
abundance: .; len: 11; v_gene: TRBV7-2; j_gene: TRBJ2-5; d_gene: .; CDR3nt: TGTGCCAGCAAGTCCCAAGAGACCCAGTACTTC; CDR3aa: CASKSQETQYF
abundance: .; len: 14; v_gene: TRBV20-1; j_gene: TRBJ2-3; d_gene: .; CDR3nt: TGCAGTGCTATAAGGCGGGGGCCGGTAGATACGCAGTATTTT; CDR3aa: CSAIRRGPVDTQYF
abundance: .; len: 14; v_gene: TRBV20-1; j_gene: TRBJ2-7; d_gene: TRBD1; CDR3nt: TGCAGTGCTAGCCCTTGGACAGGGGGCTACGAGCAGTACTTC; CDR3aa: CSASPWTGGYEQYF
abundance: .; len: 13; v_gene: TRBV11-1; j_gene: TRBJ1-2; d_gene: TRBD1; CDR3nt: TGTGCCAGCAGCAAGGACAGGGAGGATGGCTACACCTTC; CDR3aa: CASSKDREDGYTF
abundance: .; len: 22; v_gene: TRBV9; j_gene: TRBJ1-6; d_gene: .; CDR3nt: TGTGCCAGCAGCGTAGGGCCAGGGAGCATGGGGGAACTGTCCTCCTATAATTCACCCCTCCACTTT; CDR3aa: CASSVGPGSMGELSSYNSPLHF
abundance: .; len: 16; v_gene: TRBV7-9; j_gene: TRBJ1-3; d_gene: .; CDR3nt: TGTGCCAGCAGCTTAACGGCCGGGCACTCTGGAAACACCATATATTTT; CDR3aa: CASSLTAGHSGNTIYF
abundance: .; len: 14; v_gene: TRBV24-1; j_gene: TRBJ2-2; d_gene: TRBD1; CDR3nt: TGTGCCACCAGCACGGGACAGCCCACCGGGGAGCTGTTTTTT; CDR3aa: CATSTGQPTGELFF
abundance: many; len: 11; v_gene: TRBV7-2; j_gene: TRBJ2-7; d_gene: .; CDR3nt: TGTGCCAGCAGCCTCCGCTACGAGCAGTACTTC; CDR3aa: CASSLRYEQYF
abundance: few; len: 14; v_gene: TRBV3-1; j_gene: TRBJ2-3; d_gene: .; CDR3nt: TGTGCCAGCAGCCTCTCGGGGGAAGGGAATACGCAGTATTTT; CDR3aa: CASSLSGEGNTQYF